Shown below are 2 T cell receptor beta chains from a single sample sequenced in a study of T cells in localized non-small cell lung cancer. Data came from immunoSEQ multiplex PCR; TCRdb stores just in-frame clones and leaves some out. This table holds tens of thousands of clones, about nine tenths found once. This sample comprised peripheral blood mononuclear cells, obtained before any cancer treatment. The receptors were gathered from a male donor aged 60 or over with stage II lung adenocarcinoma.

This clone was counted between two and nine times. Other DNA sequences from this sample encode an identical CDR3 as well. The rearrangement links TRBV6-6 to TRBJ2-5; the D gene is possibly TRBD2 (6 bases). The CDR3 contains 15 residues. V lost 3 bases and J lost 1, with 12 bases in between. The germline CDR1 and CDR2 sequences are MNHNY and SVGAGI (reference sequence). The DNA for the CDR3 is TGTGCCAGCAGTTATTCGGGGGTTCCCCAAGAGACCCAGTACTTC. Its protein is CASSYSGVPQETQYF.

There are a few counts of this clone. V is TRBV19 and J is TRBJ1-5, with no clear D. Trimming took off 6 bases at V and 2 bases at J, with 11 bases between the two ends. Germline CDR1 reads LNHDA; CDR2 reads SQIVND (reference sequence). This CDR3 is 14 amino acids long. CDR3 bases: TGTGCCAGTAGCATTCTAGGAGGCAATCAGCCCCAGCATTTT. Its protein is CASSILGGNQPQHF.